This entry describes one T cell receptor (beta chain). Per germline, CDR1 SGHDT and CDR2 YYEEEE. There are 14 residues in the CDR3. Trimming at V came to 4 bases and at J to 6 bases, leaving 7 bases not matched to a gene. A multiplex PCR was run with 60 Vbeta primers and 13 Jbeta primers. The repertoire was sequenced with immunoSEQ multiplex PCR; TCRdb's copy has only in-frame clones and lacks some. This table holds 68,000 or so clones. This entry belongs to a study of cytomegalovirus exposure and HLA in healthy donors. The clonotype originates from a female donor in good health and CMV-seropositive. Sequenced material: PBMCs. The chain is built from TRBV5-6 and TRBJ1-5; 7 bases align to TRBD1. CDR3 protein: CASSLRQGTQPQHF. Written as DNA, the CDR3 is TGTGCCAGCAGCCTTCGACAGGGAACTCAGCCCCAGCATTTT. The full variable domain, completed using reference TRBV5-6 and TRBJ1-5, is DAGVTQSPTHLIKTRGQQVTLRCSPKSGHDTVSWYQQALGQGPQFIFQYYEEEERQRGNFPDRFSGHQFPNYSSELNVNALLLGDSALYLCASSLRQGTQPQHFGDGTRLSIL.